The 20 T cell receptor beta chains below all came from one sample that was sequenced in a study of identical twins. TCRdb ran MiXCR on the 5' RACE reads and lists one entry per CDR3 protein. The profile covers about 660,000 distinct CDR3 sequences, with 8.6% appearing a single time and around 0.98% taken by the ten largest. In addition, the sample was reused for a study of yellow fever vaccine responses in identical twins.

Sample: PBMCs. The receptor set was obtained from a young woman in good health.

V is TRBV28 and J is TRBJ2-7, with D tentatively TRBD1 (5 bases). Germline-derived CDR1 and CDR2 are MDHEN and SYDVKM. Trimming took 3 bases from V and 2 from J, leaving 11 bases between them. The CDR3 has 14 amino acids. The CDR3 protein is CASSFLKGTYEQYF. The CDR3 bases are TGTGCCAGCAGTTTTCTAAAGGGGACCTACGAGCAGTACTTC.

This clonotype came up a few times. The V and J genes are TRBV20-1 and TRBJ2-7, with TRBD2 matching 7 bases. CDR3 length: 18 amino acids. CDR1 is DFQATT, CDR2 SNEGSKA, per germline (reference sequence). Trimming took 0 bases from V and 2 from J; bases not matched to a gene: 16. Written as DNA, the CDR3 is TGCAGTGCTAGAGATGAGTGGTTCGGGGGAGGGCCCACCTACGAGCAGTACTTC. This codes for CSARDEWFGGGPTYEQYF.

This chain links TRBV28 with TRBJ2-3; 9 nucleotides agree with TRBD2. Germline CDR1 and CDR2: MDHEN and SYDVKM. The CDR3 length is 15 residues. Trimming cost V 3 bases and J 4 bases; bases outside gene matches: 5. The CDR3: CASSLWRGGADTQYF. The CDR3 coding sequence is TGTGCCAGCAGTTTGTGGCGGGGGGGGGCAGATACGCAGTATTTT.

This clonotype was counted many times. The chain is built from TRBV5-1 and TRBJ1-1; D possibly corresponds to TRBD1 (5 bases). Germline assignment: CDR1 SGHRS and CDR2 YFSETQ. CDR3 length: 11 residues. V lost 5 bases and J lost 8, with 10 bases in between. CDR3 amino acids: CASRRDFEAFF. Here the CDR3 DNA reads TGCGCCAGCAGGCGGGACTTCGAAGCTTTCTTT.

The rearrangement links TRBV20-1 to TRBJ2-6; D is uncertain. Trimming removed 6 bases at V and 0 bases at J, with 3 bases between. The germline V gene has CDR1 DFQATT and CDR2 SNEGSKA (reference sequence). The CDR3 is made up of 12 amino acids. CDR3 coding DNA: TGCAGTGCCATCTCTGGGGCCAACGTCCTGACTTTC. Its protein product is CSAISGANVLTF.

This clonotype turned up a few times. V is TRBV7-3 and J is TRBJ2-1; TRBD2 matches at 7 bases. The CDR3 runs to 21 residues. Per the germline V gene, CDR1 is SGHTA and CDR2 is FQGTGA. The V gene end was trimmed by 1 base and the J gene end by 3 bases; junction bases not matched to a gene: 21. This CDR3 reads CASSLMEPLPGRLADYNEQFF. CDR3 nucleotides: TGTGCCAGCAGCTTAATGGAACCGCTTCCAGGGAGGCTAGCGGACTACAATGAGCAGTTCTTC.

The CDR3 loop is CASSSGLAAYTGELFF. CDR3 nucleotides: TGTGCCAGCAGCTCGGGACTAGCGGCCTACACCGGGGAGCTGTTTTTT. This chain connects TRBV11-2 to TRBJ2-2; 11 positions match TRBD2. The CDR3 spans 16 residues. Germline lookup yields CDR1 SGHAT and CDR2 FQNNGV. With 4 bases clipped from V and 3 bases from J, the junction kept 4 bases outside the gene matches.

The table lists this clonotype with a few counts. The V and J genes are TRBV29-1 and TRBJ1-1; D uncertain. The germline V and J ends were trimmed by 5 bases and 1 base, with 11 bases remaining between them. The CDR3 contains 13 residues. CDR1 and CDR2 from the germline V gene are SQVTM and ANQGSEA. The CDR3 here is CSVLTGQNTEAFF. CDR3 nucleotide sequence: TGCAGCGTTCTCACCGGGCAGAACACTGAAGCTTTCTTT.

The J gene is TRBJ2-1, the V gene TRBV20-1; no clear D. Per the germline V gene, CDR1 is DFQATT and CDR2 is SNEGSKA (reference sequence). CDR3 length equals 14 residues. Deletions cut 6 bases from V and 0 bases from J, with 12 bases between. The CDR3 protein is CSAKDPSSYNEQFF. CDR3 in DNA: TGCAGTGCAAAGGACCCTAGCTCCTACAATGAGCAGTTCTTC.

In DNA, the CDR3 is TGTGCTAGTGGTTTCGGACTCGCCCAAGAGACCCAGTACTTC. Amino acids: CASGFGLAQETQYF. The chain has TRBV12-5 and TRBJ2-5; the D gene is possibly TRBD2 (5 bases). Germline CDR1 LGHNT, CDR2 FRNRAP. This CDR3 is built from 14 residues. Trimming cost V 3 bases and J 1 base, with 9 bases left between them.

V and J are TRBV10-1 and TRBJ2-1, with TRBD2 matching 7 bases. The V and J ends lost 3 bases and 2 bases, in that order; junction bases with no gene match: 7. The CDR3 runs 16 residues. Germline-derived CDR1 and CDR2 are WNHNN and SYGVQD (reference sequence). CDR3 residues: CASSDYASGAYNEQFF. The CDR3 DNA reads TGCGCCAGCAGTGATTATGCTAGCGGAGCCTACAATGAGCAGTTCTTC.

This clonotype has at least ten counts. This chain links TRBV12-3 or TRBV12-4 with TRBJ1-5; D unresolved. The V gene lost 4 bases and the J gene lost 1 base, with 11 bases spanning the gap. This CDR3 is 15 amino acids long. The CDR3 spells CASSSLEGSNQPQHF. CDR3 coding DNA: TGTGCCAGCAGTTCCCTCGAAGGGAGCAATCAGCCCCAGCATTTT.

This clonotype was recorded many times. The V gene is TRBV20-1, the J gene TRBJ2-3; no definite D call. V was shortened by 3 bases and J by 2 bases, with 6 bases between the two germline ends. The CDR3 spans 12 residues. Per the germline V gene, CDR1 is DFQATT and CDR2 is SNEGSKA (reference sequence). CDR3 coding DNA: TGCAGTGCTAGCCGATACACAGATACGCAGTATTTT. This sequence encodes CSASRYTDTQYF.

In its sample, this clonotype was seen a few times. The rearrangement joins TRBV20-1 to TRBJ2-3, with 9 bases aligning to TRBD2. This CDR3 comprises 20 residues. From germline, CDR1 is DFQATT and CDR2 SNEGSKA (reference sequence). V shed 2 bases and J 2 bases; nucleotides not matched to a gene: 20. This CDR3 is CSARILRGARRGGDTDTQYF. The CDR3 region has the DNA TGCAGTGCTAGAATCCTCCGTGGGGCTCGGCGCGGGGGGGACACAGATACGCAGTATTTT.

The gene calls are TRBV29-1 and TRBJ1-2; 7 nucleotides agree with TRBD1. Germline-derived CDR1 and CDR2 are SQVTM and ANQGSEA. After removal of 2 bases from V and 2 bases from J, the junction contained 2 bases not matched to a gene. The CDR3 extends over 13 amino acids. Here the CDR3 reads CSVERQGNYGYTF. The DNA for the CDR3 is TGCAGCGTTGAAAGACAGGGAAACTATGGCTACACCTTC.

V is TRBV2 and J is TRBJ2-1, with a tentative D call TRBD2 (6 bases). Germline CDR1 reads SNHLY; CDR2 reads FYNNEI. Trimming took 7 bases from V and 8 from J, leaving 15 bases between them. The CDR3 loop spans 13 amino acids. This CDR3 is CASIGGLEDEQFF. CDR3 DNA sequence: TGTGCCAGCATCGGGGGTCTAGAGGATGAGCAGTTCTTC.

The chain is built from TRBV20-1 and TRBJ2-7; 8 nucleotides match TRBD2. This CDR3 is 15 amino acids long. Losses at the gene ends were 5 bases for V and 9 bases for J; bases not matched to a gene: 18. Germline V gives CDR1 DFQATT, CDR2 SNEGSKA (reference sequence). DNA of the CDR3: TGCAGTGCTCCCCCGGCTGCGGGGGGCTCGTTTGTGCAGTACTTC. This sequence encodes CSAPPAAGGSFVQYF.

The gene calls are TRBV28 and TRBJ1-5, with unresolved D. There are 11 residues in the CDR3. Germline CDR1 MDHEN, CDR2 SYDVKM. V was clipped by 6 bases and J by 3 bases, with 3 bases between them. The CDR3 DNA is TGTGCCAGCAGCATCAATCAGCCCCAGCATTTT. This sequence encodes CASSINQPQHF.

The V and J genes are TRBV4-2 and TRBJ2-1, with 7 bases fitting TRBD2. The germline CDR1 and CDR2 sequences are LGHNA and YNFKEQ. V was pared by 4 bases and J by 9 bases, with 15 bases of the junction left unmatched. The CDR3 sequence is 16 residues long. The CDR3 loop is CASSLHLGREGTEQFF. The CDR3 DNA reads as TGTGCCAGCAGCCTCCATCTGGGCAGGGAGGGCACTGAGCAGTTCTTC.

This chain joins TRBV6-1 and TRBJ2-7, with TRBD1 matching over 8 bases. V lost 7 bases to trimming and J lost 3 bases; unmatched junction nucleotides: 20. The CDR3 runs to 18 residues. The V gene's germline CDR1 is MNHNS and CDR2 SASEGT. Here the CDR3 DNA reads TGTGCCAGCATCCCAGCCCTTCTAGGACAGGGTGGGGTCTACGAGCAGTACTTC. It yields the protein CASIPALLGQGGVYEQYF.